This T cell receptor (beta chain) is drawn from a study of blood T cell repertoires in COVID-19. Study information: T cells, B-cell-depleted T cells, or PBMCs supplied cDNA or gDNA.

The method was immunoSEQ multiplex PCR; TCRdb's version includes in-frame clones alone and lacks a portion of them. The sample consists of roughly 150,000 clones, around 87% of them appearing once. The V gene lost 4 bases and the J gene lost 3 bases, with 16 bases spanning the gap. Germline assignment: CDR1 SGHNT and CDR2 YYREEE (reference sequence). CDR3 size: 15 residues. The clonotype comes from a woman aged 40-49 years with acute or convalescent COVID-19. The rearrangement joins TRBV5-4 to TRBJ2-5; D perhaps matches TRBD2 (5 bases). Material for sequencing was peripheral blood. Written as DNA, the CDR3 is TGTGCCAGCAGCCGGACTCATCAAGGGAAAGAGACCCAGTACTTC. It encodes CASSRTHQGKETQYF.